This is a list of T cell receptor beta chains from one sample in a study of OX40 agonist ivuxolimab in advanced cancers. Assay: immunoSEQ multiplex PCR; the TCRdb copy retains only in-frame clones and omits some. The sample carries 52,000 or so clones, less than 90% recorded once. Material: CD4+ or CD8+ T cells sorted from blood, obtained in a trial of the OX40 agonist ivuxolimab. These receptors originate from an adult with an advanced solid tumor such as melanoma, head and neck, liver or kidney cancer. Both conserved end residues are part of each CDR3. Each record gives: D gene, V gene, J gene, clone size, CDR3 DNA, CDR3 protein. A D gene is named only where the DNA matches it firmly. Size values are once, few and many counts, or a class for expanded clones, and some rows have none.

>TRBD1|TRBV28|TRBJ1-2|-
TGTGCCAGCAGTTCGGGACAGGGTGGGGTTGGCTACACCTTC
CASSSGQGGVGYTF
>-|TRBV5-6|TRBJ2-1|-
TGTGCCAGCAGCTTGGTCGGGGCAGGGGGGCTGAGAGCGTTCTTC
CASSLVGAGGLRAFF
>-|TRBV29-1|TRBJ1-5|-
TGCAGCGTCGCCACGGGGGGGGGCAATCAGCCCCAGCATTTT
CSVATGGGNQPQHF
>-|TRBV5-4|TRBJ2-1|once
TGTGCCAGCAGCTTGGAGTACAATGAGCAGTTCTTC
CASSLEYNEQFF
>-|TRBV7-9|TRBJ1-3|-
TGTGCCAGCAGCTCAAGGGACCCTGGAAACACCATATATTTT
CASSSRDPGNTIYF
>-|TRBV5-1|TRBJ2-6|-
TGCGCCAGCAGCTTGGGTGGCTTCTCTGGGGCCAACGTCCTGACTTTC
CASSLGGFSGANVLTF
>-|TRBV6-5|TRBJ2-7|-
TGTGCCAGCAGTCCCGGGGGCCATACCTACGAGCAGTACTTC
CASSPGGHTYEQYF
>TRBD2|TRBV4-2|TRBJ2-3|-
TGTGCCAGCAGCCAAGGGACTAGCGGGGACACAGATACGCAGTATTTT
CASSQGTSGDTDTQYF
>-|TRBV30|TRBJ1-1|-
TGTGCCTGGAGTGCCTTGACGGGGGAAGCTTTCTTT
CAWSALTGEAFF
>TRBD2|TRBV7-7|TRBJ2-5|-
TGTGCTAGCAGCTCGGGACTAGCAGGAGAGACCCAGTACTTC
CASSSGLAGETQYF
>-|TRBV6-5|TRBJ1-1|-
TGTGCCAGCAGTTACTCGAGAAGAGGGGAAGCTTTCTTT
CASSYSRRGEAFF
>TRBD1|TRBV2|TRBJ1-4|-
TGTGCCAGCAAAAGGGGGTCGTCAGGGGGCGGTGAAAAACTGTTTTTT
CASKRGSSGGGEKLFF
>-|TRBV19|TRBJ1-1|-
TGTGCCAGTAGTAGCCAGTGGAGTTACACTGAAGCTTTCTTT
CASSSQWSYTEAFF
>-|TRBV5-1|TRBJ1-6|-
TGCGCCAGCAGCTTGGAGAGGGAGGGCTCACCCCTCCACTTT
CASSLEREGSPLHF
>-|TRBV30|TRBJ2-7|-
TGTGCCTGGAGTGTACTCTACGAGCAGTACTTC
CAWSVLYEQYF
>-|TRBV5-1|TRBJ1-4|once
TGCGCCAGCAGCCTCGGGACCAATAATGAAAAACTGTTTTTT
CASSLGTNNEKLFF
>TRBD1|TRBV28|TRBJ1-2|-
TGTGCCAGCAGCCCGGGGACAGGGGTTCGCCGTTACTATGGCTACACCTTC
CASSPGTGVRRYYGYTF
>-|TRBV19|TRBJ1-5|-
TGTGCCAGTAGTATACCCAACTATAGCAATCAGCCCCAGCATTTT
CASSIPNYSNQPQHF
>TRBD1|TRBV11-3|TRBJ2-7|-
TGTGCCAGCAGCCCCGGACAGGGAAGCTCATCCTACGAGCAGTACTTC
CASSPGQGSSSYEQYF
>TRBD2|TRBV5-1|TRBJ2-1|-
TGCGCCAGCAGCTTGGACGGACTAGCGGTGTCCTACAATGAGCAGTTCTTC
CASSLDGLAVSYNEQFF
>-|TRBV14|TRBJ2-3|-
TGTGCCAGCAGCCAAGATAGTCTGGTAGGGGCTGGAACAGATACGCAGTATTTT
CASSQDSLVGAGTDTQYF
>TRBD1|TRBV6-6|TRBJ1-5|few
TGTGCCAGCAGTGACAGGGGTGCGGATCAGCCCCAGCATTTT
CASSDRGADQPQHF
>-|TRBV4-2|TRBJ1-3|-
TGTGCCAGCAGCCAAGATCAGGGAGTCTCTGGAAACACCATATATTTT
CASSQDQGVSGNTIYF
>-|TRBV11-3|TRBJ1-2|-
TGTGCCAGCAGCCATAGGGACTATGGCTACACCTTC
CASSHRDYGYTF
>TRBD1|TRBV9|TRBJ1-2|-
TGTGCCAGCAGCTTAAGGACAGGGAACTATGGCTACACCTTC
CASSLRTGNYGYTF
>-|TRBV6-5|TRBJ1-3|-
TGTGCCAGCAGGCCTGACGACCTAGGCACCATATATTTT
CASRPDDLGTIYF
>-|TRBV4-3|TRBJ1-1|-
TGCGCCAGCACACCTGACATAGGAAGGATCACTGAAGCTTTCTTT
CASTPDIGRITEAFF
>-|TRBV11-2|TRBJ2-2|-
TGTGCCAGCAGCCGGAACACCGGGGAGCTGTTTTTT
CASSRNTGELFF
>TRBD1|TRBV4-2|TRBJ2-2|-
TGTGCCAGCAGCGCCACAACAGGGGTCCCCGGGGAGCTGTTTTTT
CASSATTGVPGELFF
>-|TRBV18|TRBJ1-6|-
TGTGCCAGCTCACCAGCCGGCCGGGGCAGTAATTCACCCCTCCACTTT
CASSPAGRGSNSPLHF
>-|TRBV18|TRBJ2-5|-
TGTGCCAGCTCACCGGGGCTTGAGACCCAGTACTTC
CASSPGLETQYF
>-|TRBV30|TRBJ1-5|few
TGTGCCTGGTCCGGGGGGGCGTCGGGCAATCAGCCCCAGCATTTT
CAWSGGASGNQPQHF
>-|TRBV25-1|TRBJ1-2|few
TGTGCCAGCAGTCCACGTGATAACTATGGCTACACCTTC
CASSPRDNYGYTF
>-|TRBV30|TRBJ2-1|-
TGTGCCTGGAGTGTGGATGGTGAGCAGTTCTTC
CAWSVDGEQFF
>-|TRBV9|TRBJ1-6|-
TGTGCCAGCAGCGTAGGAGGGGCCTATAATTCACCCCTCCACTTT
CASSVGGAYNSPLHF
>-|TRBV6-4|TRBJ2-3|few
TGTGCCAGCAAGCAGGGTTCCACCACAGATACGCAGTATTTT
CASKQGSTTDTQYF
>TRBD1|TRBV2|TRBJ2-7|-
TGTGCCAGCACACACGACCAGGACAGGGCTCGATACGAGCAGTACTTC
CASTHDQDRARYEQYF
>-|TRBV7-2|TRBJ2-5|-
TGTGCCAGCAGCTTAGGGGTGTCTGGACTGCTCCAAGAGACCCAGTACTTC
CASSLGVSGLLQETQYF
>-|TRBV25-1|TRBJ1-2|-
TGTGCCAGCAGTGGCCGTGGTTCCGCCGTTACGGACCTCTATGGCTACACCTTC
CASSGRGSAVTDLYGYTF
>TRBD1|TRBV6-6|TRBJ1-2|-
TGTGCCAGCAGTTACTCGGGACAGGGATTGGGCTACACCTTC
CASSYSGQGLGYTF
>-|TRBV7-9|TRBJ1-5|few
TGTGCCAGCAGCTTACCCAGGGTCCTCCAAAATCAGCCCCAGCATTTT
CASSLPRVLQNQPQHF
>-|TRBV6-1|TRBJ2-5|-
TGTGCAGTCCGGGGGACGGTCCAAGAGACCCAGTACTTC
CAVRGTVQETQYF
>-|TRBV19|TRBJ1-6|-
TGTGCCACCAAACGAGGGGGGTCCTATAATTCACCCCTCCACTTT
CATKRGGSYNSPLHF
>TRBD2|TRBV5-1|TRBJ2-7|-
TGCGCCAGCAGCGCACCGGGACTAGAGGCCCTCGAGCAGTACTTC
CASSAPGLEALEQYF
>-|TRBV5-1|TRBJ2-5|-
TGCGCCAGCAGCTTTCCGGAAGAGACCCAGTACTTC
CASSFPEETQYF